This T cell receptor beta chain was profiled in a study of T cells after yellow fever vaccination (dated by TCRdb to between 2017 and 2020). A note on the overall study: The SMART-Seq v4 Ultra Low Input RNA kit was used to prepare libraries from fractions with low cell numbers. To follow T-cell clones before and after primary and booster YFV17D yellow fever vaccination, bulk TCR alpha and beta repertoires were sequenced over time. Two healthy male donors made up the cohort, one aged 18 to 30 years and the other aged 30 to 40 years. Bulk PBMC replicates and cell subsets were isolated from blood drawn at multiple timepoints before and after both primary and secondary immunization.

TCR cDNA was made using 5'RACE template switching, a step that added a universal primer site and unique molecular identifiers. Priming for cDNA synthesis came from both the TCR alpha and TCR beta constant segments. Libraries were amplified in two PCR steps, with sample barcodes and sequencing adapters added in the second step. Sequencing of libraries was performed on Illumina HiSeq 2500 (2x100 bp) or NovaSeq (2x150 bp). The authors' analysis ran thus. Reads were demultiplexed and collapsed into UMI consensus sequences with MIGEC, and V(D)J alignment was performed with MiXCR. Clonotypes responding to the vaccine were identified with edgeR on replicate PBMC samples, with the criteria of FDR below 0.01 and a log2 fold change above 5 up to day 15. Each bulk clonotype received a CD4 or CD8 identity based on whether the sequenced CD4 or CD8 repertoire contained that clonotype at higher abundance. Using fastp at Q25 and MiXCR, TCRdb reprocessed the public reads and kept productive beta chains. Each entry merges the rows of one CDR3 protein and shows their most common DNA and genes. What appears here as the V and J calls and clone size reflects TCRdb's work, not the paper's. Across this sample there are 300,000 to 400,000 distinct CDR3 sequences, with about 7.8% seen only once. The biggest ten clones account for 17% of the sample.

Summary of the overall study and its limitations: A small fraction of clonotypes showed up in both the CD4 and CD8 compartments, probably as a result of convergent recombination. Only a couple of donors were included in the study, so the extent to which the findings can be generalized is limited. The secondary T-cell response was found to be weaker but faster than the primary response, with a peak reached on day 5 rather than on day 15. Computational filtering was required because FACS-sorted repertoires could contain abundant contaminating clonotypes from the bulk population. After the booster, most clones that had expanded after primary vaccination were detected again (roughly 96% of CD4 and around nine tenths of CD8), suggesting broad maintenance of memory.

The sample's treatment or condition label, decoded: live attenuated yellow fever vaccine strain. At every blood-draw timepoint, two biological replicates of bulk PBMCs were collected. A standard Ficoll-Paque protocol was used to isolate PBMCs from peripheral blood. RNA was extracted with TriZol from bulk PBMCs, CD4 and CD8 fractions, and dextramer-positive and dextramer-negative fractions. The CDR3 sequence holds 14 residues, the cysteine and phenylalanine included. The DNA shown is the 42-base CDR3, in frame from base 1. V and J are truncated by 4 bases and 6 bases respectively, leaving an intervening sequence of 16 bases. The germline V gene gives CDR1 as SGHRS and CDR2 as YFSETQ. The sample holds a few counts of this clonotype. No cognate antigen has been identified for it. There are no base qualities to consult, and no much larger clone falls within one base.

Rearrangement joined TRBV5-1 to TRBJ1-1; a weak D assignment points to TRBD1 (6 bases agree). This clonotype was obtained from a man in his late teens or twenties who received the YFV17D yellow fever vaccine. The specimen was PBMCs, collected around 45 days after the first yellow fever vaccination. The DNA sequence is given as TGCGCCAGCAGCGTCAGGGGACCCCGGGCTGAAGCTTTCTTT. Its coded protein is CASSVRGPRAEAFF. This CDR3, with the reference TRBV5-1 and TRBJ1-1 proteins standing in past its ends, gives the full variable domain KAGVTQTPRYLIKTRGQQVTLSCSPISGHRSVSWYQQTPGQGLQFLFEYFSETQRNKGNFPGRFSGRQFSNSRSEMNVSTLELGDSALYLCASSVRGPRAEAFFGQGTRLTVV.